Listed here are 3 T cell receptor beta chains from one sample, sequenced in a study of Graves' ophthalmopathy and Graves' hyperthyroidism. CDR3 regions of TCR beta were amplified from RNA transcripts. HTBI primers were used in a first-round RT-PCR, which preceded a second-round multiplex PCR. In TCRdb, the multiplex PCR reads were re-called with MiXCR into one record per CDR3 protein. The data show roughly 300,000 distinct CDR3 sequences, with roughly 17% seen just once and roughly an eighth held by the top ten. The sequenced sample consisted of peripheral blood. All receptors come from an adult man with Graves' ophthalmopathy.

This clonotype was seen only a few times. With a much larger clone just one base away, this may be a read error. The CDR3 DNA is TGTGCCAGCAGCGTAGCAGCGGGGGCCTACGAGCAGTACTTC. As protein: CASSVAAGAYEQYF. J is TRBJ2-7 and V is TRBV9; 8 nucleotides align to TRBD2. V gave up 0 bases and J gave up 2 bases; unmatched junction bases: 1. CDR3 length: 14 amino acids. The germline gives CDR1 SGDLS, CDR2 YYNGEE.

Ten or more counts support this clonotype. The chain has TRBV15 and TRBJ2-5; TRBD2 matches at 7 bases. The CDR3 spans 12 residues. The J segment lost 3 bases and the V segment lost 5 bases, leaving 0 bases of the junction unmatched. The germline gives CDR1 LNHNV, CDR2 YYDKDF (reference sequence). The CDR3, as DNA: TGTGCCACCAGCCTAGCGGAAGAGACCCAGTACTTC. Protein sequence: CATSLAEETQYF.

This clonotype showed up just a few times. The CDR3 is CSARLRSSYEQYF. CDR3 nucleotide sequence: TGCAGTGCTAGACTTAGGAGCTCCTACGAGCAGTACTTC. V and J are TRBV20-1 and TRBJ2-7; D unclear. Trimming stripped 2 bases from V and 0 bases from J, with 8 bases between. In germline, CDR1 is DFQATT, CDR2 SNEGSKA (reference sequence). The CDR3 loop spans 13 amino acids.